Presented here are 5 T cell receptor beta chains from one specimen sequenced in a study of high-grade serous ovarian cancer treatment subgroups. Repertoires were generated with immunoSEQ multiplex PCR, while TCRdb's copy carries only in-frame clones and drops some. The data hold around 37,000 clones, with 79% observed a single time. Tumor samples were obtained before definitive surgery or chemotherapy. The sequencing sample was made of tumor tissue. These receptors were taken from a human donor with high-grade serous ovarian cancer.

This clone turned up a few times. The chain joins TRBV28 to TRBJ2-1; perhaps TRBD2 as D (7 bases). CDR3 length equals 14 residues. Germline values: CDR1 MDHEN, CDR2 SYDVKM. V was pared by 10 bases and J by 0 bases, with 13 bases between. In DNA, the CDR3 is TGTGCCACTAGGGGGGGCAGCTCCTACAATGAGCAGTTCTTC. Translation gives CATRGGSSYNEQFF. The full variable domain, completed using reference TRBV28 and TRBJ2-1, is DVKVTQSSRYLVKRTGEKVFLECVQDMDHENMFWYRQDPGLGLRLIYFSYDVKMKEKGDIPEGYSVSREKKERFSLILESASTNQTSMYLCATRGGSSYNEQFFGPGTRLTVL.

The J gene is TRBJ2-3, the V gene TRBV7-2; possibly TRBD1 or TRBD2 for D (6 bases each). With 2 bases removed from V and 2 bases from J, the gap between germline ends came to 11 bases. This CDR3 has 15 residues. Germline-derived CDR1 and CDR2 are SGHTA and FQGNSA. CDR3: CASSLWGASTDTQYF. CDR3 bases: TGTGCCAGCAGCTTATGGGGGGCATCCACAGATACGCAGTATTTT.

The gene calls are TRBV7-9 and TRBJ2-1; 7 nucleotides align to TRBD1. Unmatched junction bases numbered 7, after V lost 0 bases and J lost 2 bases. The CDR3 totals 17 residues. Germline loops: CDR1 SEHNR, CDR2 FQNEAQ (reference sequence). The CDR3 spells CASSLAPPGQTYNEQFF. The CDR3 DNA reads as TGTGCCAGCAGCTTAGCCCCCCCGGGACAGACCTACAATGAGCAGTTCTTC.

The chain combines TRBV5-1 with TRBJ1-3; D remains ambiguous. The CDR3 runs to 15 residues. The germline V and J ends were trimmed by 7 bases and 0 bases, with 14 bases remaining between them. In germline, CDR1 is SGHRS, CDR2 YFSETQ. The CDR3 reads CASQLEAYSGNTIYF. DNA for the CDR3: TGCGCCAGCCAGCTGGAGGCGTACTCTGGAAACACCATATATTTT.

The chain couples TRBV5-4 to TRBJ2-1, with 10 bases lining up with TRBD2. The V segment lost 1 base and the J segment 8 bases; nucleotides outside the gene matches: 9. Germline V gene data show CDR1 as SGHNT and CDR2 as YYREEE (reference sequence). The CDR3 is made up of 16 amino acids. CDR3 sequence reads: CASSLQSGRAVDEQFF. The DNA of the CDR3 is TGTGCCAGCAGCTTGCAGAGCGGGAGGGCCGTAGATGAGCAGTTCTTC.